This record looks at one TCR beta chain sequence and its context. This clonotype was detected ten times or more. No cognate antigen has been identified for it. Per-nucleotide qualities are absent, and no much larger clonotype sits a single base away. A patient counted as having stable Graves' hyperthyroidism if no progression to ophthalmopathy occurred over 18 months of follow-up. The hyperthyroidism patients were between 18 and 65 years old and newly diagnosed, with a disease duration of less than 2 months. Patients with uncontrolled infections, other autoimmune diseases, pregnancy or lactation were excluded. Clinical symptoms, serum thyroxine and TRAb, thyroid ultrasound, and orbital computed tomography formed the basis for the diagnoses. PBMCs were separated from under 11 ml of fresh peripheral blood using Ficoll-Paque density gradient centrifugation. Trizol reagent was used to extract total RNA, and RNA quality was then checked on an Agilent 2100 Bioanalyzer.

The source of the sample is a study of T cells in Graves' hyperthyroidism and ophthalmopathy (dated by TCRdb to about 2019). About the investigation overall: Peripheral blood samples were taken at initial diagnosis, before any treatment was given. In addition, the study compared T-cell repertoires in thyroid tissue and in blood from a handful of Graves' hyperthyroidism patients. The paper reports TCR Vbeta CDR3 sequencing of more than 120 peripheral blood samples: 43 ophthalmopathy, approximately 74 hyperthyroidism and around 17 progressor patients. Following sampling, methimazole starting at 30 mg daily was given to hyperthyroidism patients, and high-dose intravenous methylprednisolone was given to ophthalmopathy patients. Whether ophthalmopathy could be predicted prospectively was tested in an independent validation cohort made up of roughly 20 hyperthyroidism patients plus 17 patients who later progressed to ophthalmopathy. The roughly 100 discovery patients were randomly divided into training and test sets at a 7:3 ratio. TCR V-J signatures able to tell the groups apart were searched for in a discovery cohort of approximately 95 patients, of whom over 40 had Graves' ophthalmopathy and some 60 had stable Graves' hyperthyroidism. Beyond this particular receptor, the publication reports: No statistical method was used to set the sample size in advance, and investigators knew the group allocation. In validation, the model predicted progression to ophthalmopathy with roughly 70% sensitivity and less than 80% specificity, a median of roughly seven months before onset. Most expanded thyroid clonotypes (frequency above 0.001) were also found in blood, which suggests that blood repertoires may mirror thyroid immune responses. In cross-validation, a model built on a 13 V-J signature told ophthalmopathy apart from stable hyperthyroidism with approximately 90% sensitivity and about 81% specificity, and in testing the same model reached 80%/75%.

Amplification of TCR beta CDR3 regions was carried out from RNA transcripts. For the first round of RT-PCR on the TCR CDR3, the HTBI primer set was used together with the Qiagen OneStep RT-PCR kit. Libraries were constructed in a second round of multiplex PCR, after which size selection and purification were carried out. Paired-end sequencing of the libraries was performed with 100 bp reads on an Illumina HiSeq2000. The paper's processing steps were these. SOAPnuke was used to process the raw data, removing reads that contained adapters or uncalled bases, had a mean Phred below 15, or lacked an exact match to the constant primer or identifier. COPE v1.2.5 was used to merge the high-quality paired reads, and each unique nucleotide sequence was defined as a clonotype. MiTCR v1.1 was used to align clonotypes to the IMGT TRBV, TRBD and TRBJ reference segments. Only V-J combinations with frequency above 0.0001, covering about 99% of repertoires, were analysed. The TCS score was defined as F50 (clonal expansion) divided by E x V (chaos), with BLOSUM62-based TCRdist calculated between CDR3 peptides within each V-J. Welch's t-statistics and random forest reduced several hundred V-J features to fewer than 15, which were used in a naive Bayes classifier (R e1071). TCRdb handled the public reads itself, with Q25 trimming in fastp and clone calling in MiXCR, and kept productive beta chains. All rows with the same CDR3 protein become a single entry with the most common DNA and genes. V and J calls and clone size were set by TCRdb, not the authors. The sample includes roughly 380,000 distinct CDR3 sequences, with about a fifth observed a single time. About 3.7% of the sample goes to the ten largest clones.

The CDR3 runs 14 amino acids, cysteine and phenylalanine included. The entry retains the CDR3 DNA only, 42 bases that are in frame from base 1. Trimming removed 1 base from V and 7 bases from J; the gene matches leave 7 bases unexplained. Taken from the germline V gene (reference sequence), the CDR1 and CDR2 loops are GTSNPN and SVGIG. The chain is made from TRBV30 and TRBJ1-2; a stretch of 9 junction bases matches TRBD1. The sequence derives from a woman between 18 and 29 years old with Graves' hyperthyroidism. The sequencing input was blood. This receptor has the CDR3 CAWSEQGAISGYTF. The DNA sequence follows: TGTGCCTGGAGTGAACAGGGGGCTATATCTGGCTACACCTTC.